The T cell receptor (beta chain) described here comes from a study of sequential checkpoint blockade in melanoma (dated by TCRdb to between 2017 and 2020). For the study in its entirety: Patients were assigned by 1:1 randomization to either first-line nivolumab followed by ipilimumab (arm A) or ipilimumab followed by nivolumab (arm B). Both trial sequences were followed by maintenance nivolumab. What the authors observed across the whole study: The model for predicting response that combines TCR metrics with mutation burden needs to be validated in larger, independent patient cohorts.

About this clone: There is no known antigen for this receptor. The record has no base qualities; no much larger clone is one base away.

Per the publication, the treatment or condition label means: randomized to nivolumab then ipilimumab (arm A) or the reverse (arm B). No trial patient had received prior DNA-damaging chemotherapy. On a FACS Aria II flow cytometer, live CD3+CD8+ cells that were negative for CD19 and CD56 were sorted from thawed PBMCs. CheckMate 064, a randomized, open-label phase II trial of sequential checkpoint blockade, was the source of the samples, all of which came from patients with melanoma. Peripheral blood mononuclear cells were collected by leukapheresis, purified using Ficoll-Paque, and frozen in human serum containing 10% DMSO. Immediately after sorting, the purity of sorted blood CD3+CD8+ cells was verified to be >95%, after which DNA was extracted. The immunoSEQ Assay was used to immunosequence TCRbeta CDR3 regions from genomic DNA. Genomic DNA was amplified by bias-controlled multiplex PCR before high-throughput sequencing. From the authors' description of their analysis: To quantify the absolute abundance of each unique TCRbeta CDR3 region, the sequences were collapsed and filtered. Clonality, defined as 1 minus Pielou's evenness, was calculated using productive rearrangements only. A previously published method was used to identify clones with significantly greater frequencies in on-treatment samples than in baseline samples. What TCRdb holds here is the immuneACCESS table cut down to in-frame rearrangements. Part of the clones is not present; checked against another copy, under half of the missing clones reflect an unresolved V gene, and the others are unexplained. Clone size and V and J calls were adopted from that table, with D and trimming inferred from the DNA. The sample data list over 15,000 clones, and 50% to 65% of these were observed just once. The top ten clones comprise roughly a sixth of the sample.

This TCR was recovered from a human donor with melanoma. The source was CD8+ T cells sorted from blood (inferred from file names), collected from a patient given nivolumab and ipilimumab in sequence.

For the CDR3, the sequence is CASSPPGTEAFF. The nucleotide sequence reads TGTGCCAGCTCACCTCCGGGCACTGAAGCTTTCTTT. The receptor chain draws on TRBV18 and TRBJ1-1, with no confidently assigned D gene. V drops 3 bases and J drops 4 bases, leaving 6 bases in between. The CDR3 numbers 12 residues from cysteine through phenylalanine. The DNA shown is the 36-base CDR3, in frame from base 1. CDR1 and CDR2 were assigned from the germline V gene as KGHSH and LQKENI.